This TCR beta chain was retrieved from a study of early T cells in non-severe SARS-CoV-2 infection. Across the study: The study sequenced bulk RNA from unsorted whole blood, with chains unpaired.

This clonotype was counted between two and nine times. Antigen unknown. Germline loops: CDR1 MDHEN, CDR2 SYDVKM. V was pared by 6 bases and J by 1 base, with 7 bases of the junction left unmatched. This CDR3 region has 16 residues. General study results and limits: VDJdb matching, biased toward anti-spike CD8 responses, missed private and CD4 specificities.

In the library, individual cDNA molecules carried attached unique molecular identifiers. TCRdb ran MiXCR on the 5' RACE reads and lists one entry per CDR3 protein. The sample has fewer than 85,000 distinct CDR3 sequences, less than 15% seen once. The sequencing sample was made of whole blood. This clonotype was sampled from an adult who was a healthcare worker with PCR-confirmed SARS-CoV-2 infection or an uninfected control (not recorded which). V is TRBV28 and J is TRBJ1-1; 11 nucleotides align to TRBD1. The CDR3 region is CASSGQGALRNTEAFF. CDR3 DNA: TGTGCCAGCAGCGGACAGGGGGCATTACGGAACACTGAAGCTTTCTTT.